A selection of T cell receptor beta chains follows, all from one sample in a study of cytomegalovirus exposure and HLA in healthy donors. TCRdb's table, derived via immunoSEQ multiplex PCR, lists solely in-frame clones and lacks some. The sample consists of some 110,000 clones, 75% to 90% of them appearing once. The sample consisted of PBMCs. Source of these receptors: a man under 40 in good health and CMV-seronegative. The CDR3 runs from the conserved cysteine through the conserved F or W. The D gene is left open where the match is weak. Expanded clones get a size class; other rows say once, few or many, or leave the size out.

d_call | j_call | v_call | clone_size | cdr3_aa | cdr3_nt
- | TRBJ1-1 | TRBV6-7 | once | CASSPRAGTEAFF | TGTGCCAGCAGTCCCAGGGCTGGCACTGAAGCTTTCTTT
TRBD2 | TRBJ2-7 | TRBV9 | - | CASSASSGTSVSYEQYF | TGTGCCAGCAGCGCTTCCTCCGGGACTAGCGTATCCTACGAGCAGTACTTC
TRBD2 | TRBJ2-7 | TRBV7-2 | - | CATGTSGTYEQYF | TGTGCCACCGGGACTAGCGGAACCTACGAGCAGTACTTC
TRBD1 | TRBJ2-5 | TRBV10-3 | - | CAISERAQGARETQYF | TGTGCCATCAGTGAGAGGGCACAGGGGGCGCGAGAGACCCAGTACTTC
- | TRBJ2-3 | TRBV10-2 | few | CASRSLGARTASTDTQYF | TGCGCCAGCAGATCTCTGGGCGCTCGGACAGCGAGCACAGATACGCAGTATTTT
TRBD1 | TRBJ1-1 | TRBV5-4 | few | CASSRDRVVNTEAFF | TGTGCCAGCAGCCGGGACAGGGTCGTAAACACTGAAGCTTTCTTT
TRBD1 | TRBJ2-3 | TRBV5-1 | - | CASSPLGGFADTQYF | TGCGCCAGCAGCCCTTTAGGGGGCTTCGCAGATACGCAGTATTTT
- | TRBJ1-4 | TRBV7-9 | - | CASSLEGIATNEKLFF | TGTGCCAGCAGCTTAGAGGGGATTGCAACTAATGAAAAACTGTTTTTT
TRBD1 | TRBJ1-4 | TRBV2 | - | CASRKDRVNEKLFF | TGTGCCAGCAGAAAGGACAGGGTTAATGAAAAACTGTTTTTT
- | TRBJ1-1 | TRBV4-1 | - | CASSQDRGGMNTEAFF | TGCGCCAGCAGCCAAGATCGGGGAGGGATGAACACTGAAGCTTTCTTT
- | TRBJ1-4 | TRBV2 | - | CASSRRGINEKLFF | TGTGCCAGCAGCAGAAGGGGGATCAATGAAAAACTGTTTTTT
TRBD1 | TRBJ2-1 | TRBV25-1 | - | CASTPGQGDLNEQFF | TGTGCCAGCACACCGGGACAGGGTGATTTGAATGAGCAGTTCTTC
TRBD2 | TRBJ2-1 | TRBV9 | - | CASSVAGTKVDEQFF | TGTGCCAGCAGCGTAGCGGGGACTAAAGTCGATGAGCAGTTCTTC
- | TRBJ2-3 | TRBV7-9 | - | CASSSYREDTQYF | TGTGCCAGCAGCTCGTACAGGGAAGATACGCAGTATTTT
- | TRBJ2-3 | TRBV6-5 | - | CASSSRLPTDTQYF | TGTGCCAGCAGTTCACGACTCCCCACAGATACGCAGTATTTT
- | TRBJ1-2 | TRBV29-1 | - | CSVEGVVTGDYGYTF | TGCAGCGTTGAAGGCGTGGTGACAGGCGACTATGGCTACACCTTC
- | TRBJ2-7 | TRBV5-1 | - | CASSLEGQGSYEQYF | TGCGCCAGCAGCTTGGAGGGGCAAGGATCCTACGAGCAGTACTTC
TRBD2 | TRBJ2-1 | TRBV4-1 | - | CASSQGIAGADNEQFF | TGCGCCAGCAGCCAAGGTATAGCGGGGGCCGACAATGAGCAGTTCTTC
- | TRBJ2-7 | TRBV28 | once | CASRATQKFYEQYF | TGTGCCAGCAGGGCCACACAGAAATTCTACGAGCAGTACTTC
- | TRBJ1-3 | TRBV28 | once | CASSVPPGSGNTIYF | TGTGCCAGCAGCGTCCCCCCCGGCTCTGGAAACACCATATATTTT
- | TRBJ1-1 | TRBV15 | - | CATSRDPGSEAFF | TGTGCCACCAGCAGAGATCCTGGGAGTGAAGCTTTCTTT
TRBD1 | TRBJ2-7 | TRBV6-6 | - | CASRNRDRRDEQYF | TGTGCCAGCAGAAACCGGGACAGGCGGGACGAGCAGTACTTC
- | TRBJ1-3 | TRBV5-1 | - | CASSLGGQGGNTIYF | TGCGCCAGCAGCTTGGGAGGCCAGGGTGGAAACACCATATATTTT
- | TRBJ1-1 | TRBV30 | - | CAWSVLWNTEAFF | TGTGCCTGGAGTGTACTATGGAACACTGAAGCTTTCTTT
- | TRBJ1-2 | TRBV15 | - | CATSRDKTAGSGYTF | TGTGCCACCAGCAGAGATAAAACAGCGGGGAGTGGCTACACCTTC
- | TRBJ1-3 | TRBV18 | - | CASSPRDLPGGNTIYF | TGTGCCAGCTCACCTCGGGACTTACCGGGAGGAAACACCATATATTTT
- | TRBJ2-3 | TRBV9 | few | CASSLGEASTDTQYF | TGTGCCAGCAGCCTAGGGGAGGCCAGCACAGATACGCAGTATTTT
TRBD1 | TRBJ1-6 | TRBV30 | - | CAWTGTGNSPLHF | TGTGCCTGGACGGGGACAGGGAACTCACCCCTCCACTTT
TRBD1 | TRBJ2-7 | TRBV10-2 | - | CASSESGTGVHEQYF | TGCGCCAGCAGTGAATCCGGGACAGGGGTCCACGAGCAGTACTTC
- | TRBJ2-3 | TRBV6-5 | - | CASLGGSTDTQYF | TGTGCCAGTCTAGGGGGAAGCACAGATACGCAGTATTTT
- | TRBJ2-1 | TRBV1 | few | CTSRTSGGVWEQFF | TGCACCAGCAGGACTAGCGGGGGGGTATGGGAGCAGTTCTTC
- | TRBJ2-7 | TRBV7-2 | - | CASNLLHASEQYF | TGTGCCAGCAATCTCCTCCATGCGTCCGAGCAGTACTTC
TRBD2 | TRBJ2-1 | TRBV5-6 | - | CASSPPLAGGLNEQFF | TGTGCCAGCAGCCCACCCCTAGCGGGGGGGCTAAATGAGCAGTTCTTC
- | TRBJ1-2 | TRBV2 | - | CASIRDSVGWGYTF | TGTGCCAGCATCCGGGACTCCGTGGGTTGGGGCTACACCTTC
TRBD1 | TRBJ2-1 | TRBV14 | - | CASSQDLLGTEQFF | TGTGCCAGCAGCCAAGATTTGCTAGGGACAGAGCAATTCTTC
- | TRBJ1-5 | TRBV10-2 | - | CASGRDTSNQPQHF | TGCGCCAGCGGCCGAGACACTAGCAATCAGCCCCAGCATTTT